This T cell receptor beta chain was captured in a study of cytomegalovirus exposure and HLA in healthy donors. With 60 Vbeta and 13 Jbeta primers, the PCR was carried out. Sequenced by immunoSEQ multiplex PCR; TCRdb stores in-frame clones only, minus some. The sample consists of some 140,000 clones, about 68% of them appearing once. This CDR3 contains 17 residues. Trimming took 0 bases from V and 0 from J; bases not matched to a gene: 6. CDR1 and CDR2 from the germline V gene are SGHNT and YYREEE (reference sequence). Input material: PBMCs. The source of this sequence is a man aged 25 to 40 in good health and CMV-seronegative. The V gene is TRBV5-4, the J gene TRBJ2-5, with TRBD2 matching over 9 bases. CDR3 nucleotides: TGTGCCAGCAGCTTGGCAGCTAGCGGGGTGTACCAAGAGACCCAGTACTTC. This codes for CASSLAASGVYQETQYF.